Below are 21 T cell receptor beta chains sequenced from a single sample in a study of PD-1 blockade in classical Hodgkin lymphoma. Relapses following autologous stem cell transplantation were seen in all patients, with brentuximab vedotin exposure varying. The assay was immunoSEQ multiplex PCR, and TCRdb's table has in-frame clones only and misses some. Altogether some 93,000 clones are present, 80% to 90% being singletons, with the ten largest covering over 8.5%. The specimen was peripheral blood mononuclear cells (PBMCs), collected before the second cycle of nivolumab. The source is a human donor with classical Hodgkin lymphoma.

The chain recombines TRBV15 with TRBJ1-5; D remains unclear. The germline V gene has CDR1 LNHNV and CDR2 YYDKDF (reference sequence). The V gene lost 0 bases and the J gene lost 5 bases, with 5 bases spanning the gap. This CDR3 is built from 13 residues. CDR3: CATSREGYQPQHF. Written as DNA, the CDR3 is TGTGCCACCAGCAGAGAGGGTTATCAGCCCCAGCATTTT.

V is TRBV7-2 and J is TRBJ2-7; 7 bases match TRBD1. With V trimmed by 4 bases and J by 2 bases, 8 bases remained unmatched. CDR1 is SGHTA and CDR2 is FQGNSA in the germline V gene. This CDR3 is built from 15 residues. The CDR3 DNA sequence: TGTGCCAGCAGCTCCCCGGGACAGATAGCCTACGAGCAGTACTTC. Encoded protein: CASSSPGQIAYEQYF.

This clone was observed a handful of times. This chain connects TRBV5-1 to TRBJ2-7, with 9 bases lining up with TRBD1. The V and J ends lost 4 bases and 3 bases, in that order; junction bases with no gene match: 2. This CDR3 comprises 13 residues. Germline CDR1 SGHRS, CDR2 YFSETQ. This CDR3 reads CASSPDRGYEQYF. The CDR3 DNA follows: TGCGCCAGCAGCCCGGACAGGGGCTACGAGCAGTACTTC.

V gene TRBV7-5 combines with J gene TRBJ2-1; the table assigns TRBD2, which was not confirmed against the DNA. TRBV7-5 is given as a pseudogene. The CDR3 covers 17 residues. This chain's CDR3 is CVRSLSVYGFSYNEQFF. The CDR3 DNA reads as TGTGTCAGAAGCTTATCGGTCTACGGTTTCTCCTACAATGAGCAGTTCTTC.

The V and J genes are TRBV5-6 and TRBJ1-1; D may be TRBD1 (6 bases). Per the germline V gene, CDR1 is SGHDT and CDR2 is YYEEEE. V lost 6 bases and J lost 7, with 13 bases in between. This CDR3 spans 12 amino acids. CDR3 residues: CASKMDRDEAFF. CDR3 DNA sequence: TGTGCCAGCAAGATGGACAGAGATGAAGCTTTCTTT.

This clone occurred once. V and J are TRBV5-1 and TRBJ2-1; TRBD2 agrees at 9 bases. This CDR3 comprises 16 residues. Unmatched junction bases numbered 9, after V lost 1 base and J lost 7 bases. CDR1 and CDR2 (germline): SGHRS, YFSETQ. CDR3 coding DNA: TGCGCCAGCAGCTTGTCTAGCGGGACATTTTGGAATGAGCAGTTCTTC. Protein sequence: CASSLSSGTFWNEQFF.

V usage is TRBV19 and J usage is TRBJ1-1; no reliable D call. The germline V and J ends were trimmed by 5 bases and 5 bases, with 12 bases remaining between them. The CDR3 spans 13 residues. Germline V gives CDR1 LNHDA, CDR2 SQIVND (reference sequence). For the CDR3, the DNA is TGTGCCAGTAGTGACCGTGGAGGGACTGAAGCTTTCTTT. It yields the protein CASSDRGGTEAFF.

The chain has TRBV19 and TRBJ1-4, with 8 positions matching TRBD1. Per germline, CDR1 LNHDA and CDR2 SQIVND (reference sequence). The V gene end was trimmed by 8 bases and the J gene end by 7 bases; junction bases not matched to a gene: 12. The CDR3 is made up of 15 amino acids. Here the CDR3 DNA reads TGTGCCAGTGGGCCCGGGGACAGGCTCGGTGAAAAACTGTTTTTT. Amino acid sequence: CASGPGDRLGEKLFF.

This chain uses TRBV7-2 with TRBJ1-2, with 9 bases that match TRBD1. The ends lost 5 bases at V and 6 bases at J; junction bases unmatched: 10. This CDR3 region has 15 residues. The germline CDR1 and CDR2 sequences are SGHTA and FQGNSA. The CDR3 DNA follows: TGTGCCAGCAGCCCTTCCTGGGACAGGGTGAATGGCTACACCTTC. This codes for CASSPSWDRVNGYTF. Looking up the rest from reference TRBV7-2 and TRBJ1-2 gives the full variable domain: GAGVSQSPSNKVTEKGKDVELRCDPISGHTALYWYRQSLGQGLEFLIYFQGNSAPDKSGLPSDRFSAERTGGSVSTLTIQRTQQEDSAVYLCASSPSWDRVNGYTFGSGTRLTVV.

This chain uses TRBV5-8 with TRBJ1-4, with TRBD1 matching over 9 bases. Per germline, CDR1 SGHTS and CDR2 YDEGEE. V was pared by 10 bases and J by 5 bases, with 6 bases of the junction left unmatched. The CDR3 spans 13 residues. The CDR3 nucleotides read TGTGCCGGACCCGGGACAGGGAATGAAAAACTGTTTTTT. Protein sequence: CAGPGTGNEKLFF.

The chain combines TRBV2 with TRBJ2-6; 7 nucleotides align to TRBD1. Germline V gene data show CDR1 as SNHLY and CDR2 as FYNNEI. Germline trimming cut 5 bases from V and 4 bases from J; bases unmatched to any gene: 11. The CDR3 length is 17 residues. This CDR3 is CASSQIFRGLGANVLTF. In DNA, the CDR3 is TGTGCCAGCAGTCAAATTTTTAGGGGGCTCGGGGCCAACGTCCTGACTTTC.

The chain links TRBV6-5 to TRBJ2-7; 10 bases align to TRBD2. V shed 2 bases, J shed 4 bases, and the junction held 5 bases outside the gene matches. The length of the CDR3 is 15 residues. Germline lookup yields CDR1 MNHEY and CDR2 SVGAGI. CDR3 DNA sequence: TGTGCCAGCAGTTACCCCTTTAGCGGGAGGTACGAGCAGTACTTC. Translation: CASSYPFSGRYEQYF.

The CDR3 region is CASTPVKAEQYF. The CDR3 bases are TGTGCCAGCACCCCGGTCAAGGCCGAGCAGTACTTC. This chain connects TRBV27 to TRBJ2-7; D uncertain. The germline V and J ends were trimmed by 7 bases and 6 bases, with 13 bases remaining between them. The CDR3 spans 12 residues. Germline CDR1 MNHEY, CDR2 SMNVEV (reference sequence).

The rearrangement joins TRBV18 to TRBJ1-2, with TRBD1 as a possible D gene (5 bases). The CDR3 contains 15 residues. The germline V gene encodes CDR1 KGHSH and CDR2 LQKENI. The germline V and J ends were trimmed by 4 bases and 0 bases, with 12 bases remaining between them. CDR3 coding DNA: TGTGCCAGCTCACGGGGCCGACTATCTAACTATGGCTACACCTTC. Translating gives CASSRGRLSNYGYTF.

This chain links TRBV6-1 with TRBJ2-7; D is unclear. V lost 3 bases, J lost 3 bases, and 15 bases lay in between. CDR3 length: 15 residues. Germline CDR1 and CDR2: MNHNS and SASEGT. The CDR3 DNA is TGTGCCAGCAGTGATTTTGATAGCCCCCTCTACGAGCAGTACTTC. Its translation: CASSDFDSPLYEQYF.

The CDR3 nucleotides are TGCGCCAGCAGCCGGACTAGCGGGGGCCATGAGCAGTTCTTC. Translating gives CASSRTSGGHEQFF. The V and J genes are TRBV5-1 and TRBJ2-1; TRBD2 matches 13 bases. The length of the CDR3 is 14 residues. V shed 4 bases and J 8 bases; nucleotides not matched to a gene: 3. Germline assignment: CDR1 SGHRS and CDR2 YFSETQ.

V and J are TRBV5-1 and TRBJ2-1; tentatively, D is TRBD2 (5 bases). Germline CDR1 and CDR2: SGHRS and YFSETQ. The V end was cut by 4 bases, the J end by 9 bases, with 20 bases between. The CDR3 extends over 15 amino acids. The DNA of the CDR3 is TGCGCCAGCAGCAATCCCTCAGGTCTAGCCGGTGAGCAGTTCTTC. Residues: CASSNPSGLAGEQFF.

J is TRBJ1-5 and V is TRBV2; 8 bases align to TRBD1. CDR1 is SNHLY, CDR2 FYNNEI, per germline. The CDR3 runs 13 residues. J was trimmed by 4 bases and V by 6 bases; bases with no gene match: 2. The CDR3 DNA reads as TGTGCCAGCAGCCAGGGGGCAAATCAGCCCCAGCATTTT. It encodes CASSQGANQPQHF.

CDR3 in amino acids: CASSLPAGNTGELFF. The CDR3 DNA reads as TGTGCCAGCAGTTTACCAGCGGGGAACACCGGGGAGCTGTTTTTT. The chain couples TRBV28 to TRBJ2-2, with D maybe TRBD2 (6 bases). The V end was cut by 2 bases, the J end by 1 base, with 8 bases between. CDR3 length: 15 amino acids. Germline CDR1 is MDHEN and CDR2 is SYDVKM.

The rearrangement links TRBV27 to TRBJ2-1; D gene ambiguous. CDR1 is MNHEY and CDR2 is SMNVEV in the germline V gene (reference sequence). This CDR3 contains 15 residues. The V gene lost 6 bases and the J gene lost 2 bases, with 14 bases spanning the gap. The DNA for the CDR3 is TGTGCCAGCAGCCCCGTTGCGGCTACCTACAATGAGCAGTTCTTC. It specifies CASSPVAATYNEQFF.

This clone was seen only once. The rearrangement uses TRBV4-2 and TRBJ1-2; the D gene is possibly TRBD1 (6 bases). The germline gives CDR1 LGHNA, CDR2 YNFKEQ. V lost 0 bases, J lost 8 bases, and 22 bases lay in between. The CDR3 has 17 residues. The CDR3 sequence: CASSQESGFTGLPGYTF. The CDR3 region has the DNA TGTGCCAGCAGCCAAGAGTCGGGGTTCACAGGGTTGCCGGGCTACACCTTC.